The entry below describes one T cell receptor (beta chain). In germline, CDR1 is SGHRS, CDR2 YFSETQ. The CDR3 covers 13 residues. V gave up 4 bases and J gave up 5 bases, with 12 bases separating them. These data originate in a study of shared T cell receptors in the human thymus. Sequencing was performed with immunoSEQ multiplex PCR; in TCRdb, only in-frame clones are kept and a portion is missing. The profile shows roughly 660,000 clones, 88% of them singletons. The sample was also linked to a second study, of human thymus T cells. That source notes: Donation came from healthy Finnish infants having corrective surgery for congenital heart defects. Resections removed during corrective heart surgery provided the thymus tissue used. An apparent bias in V and J gene usage was seen in thymic and blood repertoires. Overlap was high between thymic repertoires from unrelated individuals, as reported in related research.

The clonotype comes from a boy under two years old with a congenital heart defect. The rearrangement uses TRBV5-1 and TRBJ2-5; D possibly corresponds to TRBD2 (5 bases). Input material: thymocytes. The CDR3 sequence: CASSGGSGETQYF. Here the CDR3 DNA reads TGCGCCAGCAGCGGTGGGAGCGGTGAGACCCAGTACTTC.